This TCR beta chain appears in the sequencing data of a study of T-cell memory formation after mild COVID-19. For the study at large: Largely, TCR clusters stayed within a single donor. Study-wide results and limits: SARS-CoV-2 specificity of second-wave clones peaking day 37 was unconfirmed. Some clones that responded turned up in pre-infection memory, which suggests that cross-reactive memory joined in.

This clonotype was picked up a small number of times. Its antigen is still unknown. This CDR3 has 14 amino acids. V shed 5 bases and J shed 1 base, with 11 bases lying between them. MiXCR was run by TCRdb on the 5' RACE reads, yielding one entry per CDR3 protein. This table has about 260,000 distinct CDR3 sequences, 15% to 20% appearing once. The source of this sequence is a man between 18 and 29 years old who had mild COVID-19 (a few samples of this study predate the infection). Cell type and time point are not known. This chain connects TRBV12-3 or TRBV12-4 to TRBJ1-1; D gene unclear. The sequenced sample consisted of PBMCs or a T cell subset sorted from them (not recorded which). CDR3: CASSQLTGNTEAFF. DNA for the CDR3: TGTGCCAGCAGTCAATTGACGGGGAACACTGAAGCTTTCTTT.